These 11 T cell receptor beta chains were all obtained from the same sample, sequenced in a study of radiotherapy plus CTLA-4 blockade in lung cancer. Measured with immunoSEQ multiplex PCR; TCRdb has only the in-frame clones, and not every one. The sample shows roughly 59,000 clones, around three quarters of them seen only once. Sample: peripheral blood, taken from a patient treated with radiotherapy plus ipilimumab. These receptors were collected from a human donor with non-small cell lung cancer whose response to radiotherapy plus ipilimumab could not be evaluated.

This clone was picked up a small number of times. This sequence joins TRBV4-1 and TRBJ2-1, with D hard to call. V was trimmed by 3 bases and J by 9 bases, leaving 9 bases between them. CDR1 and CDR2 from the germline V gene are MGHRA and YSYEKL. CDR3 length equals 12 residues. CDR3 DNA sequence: TGCGCCAGCAGCCACCCCTTGTCTGAGCAGTTCTTC. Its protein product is CASSHPLSEQFF.

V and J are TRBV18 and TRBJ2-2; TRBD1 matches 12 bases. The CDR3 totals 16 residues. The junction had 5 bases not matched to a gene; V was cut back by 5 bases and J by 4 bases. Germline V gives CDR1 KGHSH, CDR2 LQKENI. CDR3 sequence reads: CASSAGQGASTGELFF. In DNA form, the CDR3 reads TGTGCCAGCTCAGCGGGACAGGGGGCGAGCACCGGGGAGCTGTTTTTT.

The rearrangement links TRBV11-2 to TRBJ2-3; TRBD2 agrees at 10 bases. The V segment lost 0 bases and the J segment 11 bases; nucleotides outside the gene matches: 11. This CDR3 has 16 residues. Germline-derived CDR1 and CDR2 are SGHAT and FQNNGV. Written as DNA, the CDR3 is TGTGCCAGCAGCTTAGAGCCATCGGGACTAGCGATGAGGCAGTATTTT. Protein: CASSLEPSGLAMRQYF.

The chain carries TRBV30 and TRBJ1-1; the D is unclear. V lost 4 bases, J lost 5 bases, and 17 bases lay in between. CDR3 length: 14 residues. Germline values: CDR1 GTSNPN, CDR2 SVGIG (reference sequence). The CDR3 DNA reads TGTGCCTGGATCCCCCCGGGTTTGAGGACTGAAGCTTTCTTT. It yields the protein CAWIPPGLRTEAFF. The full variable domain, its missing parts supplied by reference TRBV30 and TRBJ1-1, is SQTIHQWPATLVQPVGSPLSLECTVEGTSNPNLYWYRQAAGRGLQLLFYSVGIGQISSEVPQNLSASRPQDRQFILSSKKLLLSDSGFYLCAWIPPGLRTEAFFGQGTRLTVV.

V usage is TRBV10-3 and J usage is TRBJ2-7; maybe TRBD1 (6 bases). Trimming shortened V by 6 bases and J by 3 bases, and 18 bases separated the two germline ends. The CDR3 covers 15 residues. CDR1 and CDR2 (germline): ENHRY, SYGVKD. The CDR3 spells CAIRAGATPGYEQYF. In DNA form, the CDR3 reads TGTGCCATCAGGGCAGGGGCAACCCCCGGCTACGAGCAGTACTTC.

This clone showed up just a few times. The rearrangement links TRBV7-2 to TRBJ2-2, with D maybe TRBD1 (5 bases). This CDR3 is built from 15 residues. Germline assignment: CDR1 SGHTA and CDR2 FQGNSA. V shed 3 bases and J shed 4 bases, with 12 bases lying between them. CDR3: CASSLFRTTTGELFF. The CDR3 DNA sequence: TGTGCCAGCAGCTTGTTCAGGACAACCACCGGGGAGCTGTTTTTT.

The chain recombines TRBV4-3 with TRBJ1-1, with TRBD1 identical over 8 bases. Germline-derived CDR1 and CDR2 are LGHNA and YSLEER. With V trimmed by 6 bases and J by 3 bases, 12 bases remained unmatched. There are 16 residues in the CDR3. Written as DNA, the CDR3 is TGCGCCAGCAGACCCCTGCAGGGGGCGCCTGACACTGAAGCTTTCTTT. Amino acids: CASRPLQGAPDTEAFF.

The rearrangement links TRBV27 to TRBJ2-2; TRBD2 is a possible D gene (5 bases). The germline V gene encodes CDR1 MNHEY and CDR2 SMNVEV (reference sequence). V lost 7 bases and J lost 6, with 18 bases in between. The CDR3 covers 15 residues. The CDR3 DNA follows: TGTGCCAGCACACCTCTACGGGATCGAGCCGGGGAGCTGTTTTTT. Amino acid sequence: CASTPLRDRAGELFF.

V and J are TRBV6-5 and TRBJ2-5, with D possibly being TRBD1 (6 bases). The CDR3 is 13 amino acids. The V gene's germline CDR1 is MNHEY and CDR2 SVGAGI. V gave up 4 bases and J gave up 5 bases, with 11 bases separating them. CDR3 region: CASSLQGVETQYF. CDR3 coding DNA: TGTGCCAGCAGTTTACAGGGAGTCGAGACCCAGTACTTC.

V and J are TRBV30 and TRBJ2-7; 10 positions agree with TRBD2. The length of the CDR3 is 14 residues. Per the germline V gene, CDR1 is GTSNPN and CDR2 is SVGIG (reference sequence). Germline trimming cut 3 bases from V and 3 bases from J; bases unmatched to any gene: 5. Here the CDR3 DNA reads TGTGCCTGGAGCATAGCGGGGGGAATCTACGAGCAGTACTTC. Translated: CAWSIAGGIYEQYF.

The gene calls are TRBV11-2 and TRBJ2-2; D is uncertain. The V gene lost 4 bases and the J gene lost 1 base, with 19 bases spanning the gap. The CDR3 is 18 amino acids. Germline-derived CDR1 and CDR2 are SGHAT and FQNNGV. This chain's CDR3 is CASSSQLNAYLNTGELFF. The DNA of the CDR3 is TGTGCCAGCAGCTCCCAACTAAACGCGTACTTGAACACCGGGGAGCTGTTTTTT. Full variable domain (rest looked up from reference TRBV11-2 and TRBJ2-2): EAGVAQSPRYKIIEKRQSVAFWCNPISGHATLYWYQQILGQGPKLLIQFQNNGVVDDSQLPKDRFSAERLKGVDSTLKIQPAKLEDSAVYLCASSSQLNAYLNTGELFFGEGSRLTVL.